A selection of T cell receptor beta chains follows, all from one sample in a study of blood T cell repertoires in COVID-19. Profiled with immunoSEQ multiplex PCR; TCRdb holds only in-frame clones, not every one. The sample contains some 450,000 clones, approximately 90% of which appear only once. The sequencing sample was made of peripheral blood. Receptors were obtained from a man between 18 and 35 years old with COVID-19, enrolled during active disease. Both conserved end residues are part of each CDR3. The order of the fields is clone size, J gene, V gene, D gene, CDR3 protein, CDR3 DNA. The D gene is left open where the match is weak. Size values are once, few and many counts, or a class for expanded clones, and some rows have none.

>NA|TRBJ1-2|TRBV12-3/TRBV12-4|TRBD1
CASSPGTGEGYTF
TGTGCCAGCAGTCCCGGGACAGGGGAGGGCTACACCTTC
>NA|TRBJ1-1|TRBV5-1|TRBD1
CASSANRGVNTEAFF
TGCGCCAGCAGCGCCAACAGGGGGGTGAACACTGAAGCTTTCTTT
>NA|TRBJ2-4|TRBV3-1/TRBV3-2|NA
CASSRTRVNDIQYF
TGTGCCAGCAGCCGGACACGGGTCAATGACATTCAGTACTTC
>NA|TRBJ2-7|TRBV5-8|TRBD1
CASSLSTGTGDFLGYEQYF
TGTGCCAGCAGCCTCTCAACCGGGACAGGGGACTTCTTAGGCTACGAGCAGTACTTC
>NA|TRBJ1-2|TRBV7-9|TRBD1
CASSLGGQGYGYTF
TGTGCCAGCAGCTTAGGGGGACAGGGCTATGGCTACACCTTC
>NA|TRBJ2-2|TRBV4-1|TRBD1
CASGLTGRRTGELFF
TGCGCCAGCGGACTGACAGGGCGTCGGACCGGGGAGCTGTTTTTT
>NA|TRBJ1-1|TRBV30|TRBD1
CAWILDRGPTEAFF
TGTGCCTGGATCCTTGACAGGGGGCCCACTGAAGCTTTCTTT
>NA|TRBJ2-3|TRBV5-1|TRBD2
CASTRSGETDTQYF
TGCGCCAGCACCCGGAGCGGGGAGACAGATACGCAGTATTTT
>NA|TRBJ1-1|TRBV7-9|NA
CASSLVGRVEAFF
TGTGCCAGCAGCTTAGTCGGCAGGGTGGAAGCTTTCTTT
>NA|TRBJ1-1|TRBV7-9|NA
CASSLAQGHTEAFF
TGTGCCAGCAGCTTAGCCCAGGGTCACACTGAAGCTTTCTTT
>NA|TRBJ2-2|TRBV6-5|TRBD2
CASRERGQSGELFF
TGTGCCAGCAGAGAGCGGGGGCAGTCCGGGGAGCTGTTTTTT
>NA|TRBJ1-3|TRBV30|NA
CAWSVLGVDIYF
TGTGCCTGGAGTGTACTAGGTGTTGACATATATTTT
>NA|TRBJ1-2|TRBV30|TRBD1
CAWSVQGAIGYTF
TGTGCCTGGAGTGTCCAGGGGGCAATCGGCTACACCTTC
>NA|TRBJ2-1|TRBV15|NA
CATSRAGIGDNEQFF
TGTGCCACCAGCAGAGCAGGCATCGGGGACAATGAGCAGTTCTTC
>NA|TRBJ2-7|TRBV19|TRBD1
CASSMGTGFYYEQYF
TGTGCCAGTAGTATGGGGACAGGATTCTACTACGAGCAGTACTTC
>NA|TRBJ2-2|TRBV11-3|TRBD1
CASSTKGDSTGELFF
TGTGCCAGCAGCACCAAAGGGGACAGCACCGGGGAGCTGTTTTTT
>NA|TRBJ2-1|TRBV3-1/TRBV3-2|TRBD2
CASSPAQRGGYNEQFF
TGTGCCAGCAGCCCGGCCCAGCGGGGGGGATACAATGAGCAGTTCTTC
>NA|TRBJ1-2|TRBV18|TRBD1
CASSQSGTGGYGYTF
TGTGCCAGCTCACAATCCGGGACAGGGGGCTATGGCTACACCTTC
>once|TRBJ1-1|TRBV15|NA
CATSRETATEAFF
TGTGCCACCAGCAGAGAGACAGCCACTGAAGCTTTCTTT
>NA|TRBJ2-3|TRBV19|NA
CATELTSGGDTQYF
TGTGCCACCGAACTGACTAGTGGGGGGGATACGCAGTATTTT
>NA|TRBJ2-3|TRBV6-5|NA
CASSYSSLAEDTQYF
TGTGCCAGCAGTTACTCGTCACTAGCTGAGGATACGCAGTATTTT
>NA|TRBJ2-4|TRBV5-6|NA
CASSLGQAENIQYF
TGTGCCAGCAGCTTGGGACAGGCCGAGAACATTCAGTACTTC
>NA|TRBJ1-5|TRBV5-4|NA
CASSLGPGLSNQPQHF
TGTGCCAGCAGCTTGGGCCCAGGGCTTAGCAATCAGCCCCAGCATTTT
>NA|TRBJ2-1|TRBV7-9|NA
CASIPEGRSYNEQFF
TGTGCCAGCATTCCGGAGGGGAGGTCCTACAATGAGCAGTTCTTC
>NA|TRBJ1-6|TRBV3-1/TRBV3-2|NA
CASSPRQFSSYNSPLHF
TGTGCCAGCAGCCCCCGACAGTTCAGCTCCTATAATTCACCCCTCCACTTT
>NA|TRBJ1-3|TRBV4-1|NA
CASRSPSGNTIYF
TGCGCCAGCAGGTCCCCTTCTGGAAACACCATATATTTT
>NA|TRBJ2-7|TRBV19|NA
CASSPVPAYEQYF
TGTGCCAGTAGTCCAGTCCCCGCCTACGAGCAGTACTTC
>NA|TRBJ1-2|TRBV4-1|TRBD1
CASSQGSGQGAYGYTF
TGCGCCAGCAGCCAAGGATCGGGACAGGGGGCCTATGGCTACACCTTC
>NA|TRBJ2-7|TRBV6-5|NA
CASRTQGYEQYF
TGTGCCAGCAGGACACAGGGCTACGAGCAGTACTTC
>NA|TRBJ2-3|TRBV19|TRBD2
CASSIGGGATDTQYF
TGTGCCAGTAGTATAGGGGGGGGAGCGACAGATACGCAGTATTTT
>NA|TRBJ1-1|TRBV18|TRBD1
CASSQDRGRFTEAFF
TGTGCCAGCTCACAGGACAGGGGGCGATTCACTGAAGCTTTCTTT
>NA|TRBJ2-1|TRBV15|TRBD2
CATSSQGGNEQFF
TGTGCCACCAGCAGTCAGGGAGGGAATGAGCAGTTCTTC